Listed below are T cell receptor beta chains from one sample, sequenced in a study of T-cell memory formation after mild COVID-19. Via MiXCR, TCRdb re-called the 5' RACE reads, giving one row per CDR3 protein. This table holds about 270,000 distinct CDR3 sequences, about a sixth found once. The sequencing sample was made of PBMCs or a T cell subset sorted from them (not recorded which). The source is a man aged 18 to 29 who had mild COVID-19 (a few samples of this study predate the infection). Cell type and time point are not known. Both conserved end residues are part of each CDR3. D genes are given only for firm matches. Where a row states a size, it is once, few, many or the class of an expanded clone; other rows omit it.

V	J	D	size	CDR3	DNA
TRBV10-1	TRBJ1-4	-	-	CASSESDKGDIGKLFF	TGCGCCAGCAGTGAGTCTGACAAGGGCGATATTGGAAAACTGTTTTTT
TRBV12-3/TRBV12-4	TRBJ2-5	-	-	CASSLSQGRETQYF	TGTGCCAGCAGTTTGTCCCAGGGCCGAGAGACCCAGTACTTC
TRBV29-1	TRBJ1-1	TRBD1	-	CSVGGQRDSTEAFF	TGCAGCGTTGGAGGCCAGCGGGACAGCACTGAAGCTTTCTTT
TRBV20-1	TRBJ2-3	-	many	CSAFQGGPNTQYF	TGCAGTGCGTTCCAGGGGGGACCCAATACGCAGTATTTT
TRBV13	TRBJ1-1	-	-	CASSAQGRGTEAFF	TGTGCCAGCAGCGCACAGGGACGTGGCACTGAAGCTTTCTTT
TRBV5-1	TRBJ2-5	-	few	CASSTRLAQYF	TGCGCCAGCAGCACCCGGTTGGCCCAGTACTTC
TRBV12-3/TRBV12-4	TRBJ1-5	-	few	CASTREGVGNQPQHF	TGTGCCAGCACCAGAGAAGGGGTGGGCAATCAGCCCCAGCATTTT
TRBV5-1	TRBJ2-3	TRBD2	many	CASSLSSGGSTDTQYF	TGCGCCAGCAGCTTGTCTAGCGGGGGAAGCACAGATACGCAGTATTTT
TRBV2	TRBJ1-5	TRBD1	few	CASSTTGVQPQHF	TGTGCCAGCAGCACGACAGGGGTTCAGCCCCAGCATTTT
TRBV5-4	TRBJ2-1	-	-	CASSLYREQFF	TGTGCCAGCAGCTTGTACCGTGAGCAGTTCTTC
TRBV29-1	TRBJ2-3	TRBD2	-	CSVLSGGSTDTQYF	TGCAGCGTCCTTAGCGGGGGGAGCACAGATACGCAGTATTTT
TRBV4-1	TRBJ2-5	-	many	CASSQVGLKTQYF	TGCGCCAGCAGCCAGGTCGGACTGAAAACCCAGTACTTC
TRBV19	TRBJ2-7	TRBD1	-	CASRGQGVLDEQYF	TGTGCCAGTCGCGGACAGGGTGTTCTCGACGAGCAGTACTTC
TRBV7-2	TRBJ2-3	-	-	CASSLQWGARVDTQYF	TGTGCCAGCAGCTTACAGTGGGGGGCCCGGGTAGATACGCAGTATTTT
TRBV9	TRBJ1-2	TRBD1	-	CASSALQGASGYTF	TGTGCCAGCAGCGCCTTACAGGGGGCAAGTGGCTACACCTTC
TRBV19	TRBJ2-1	-	few	CASSIDSQGRYNEQFF	TGTGCCAGTAGTATAGATAGTCAGGGGAGGTACAATGAGCAGTTCTTC
TRBV12-5	TRBJ2-7	TRBD1	-	CASRDRRSYEQYF	TGTGCTAGTCGGGACAGGCGGTCCTACGAGCAGTACTTC
TRBV5-1	TRBJ2-2	-	many	CASSLIGNTGELFF	TGCGCCAGCAGCTTGATAGGGAACACCGGGGAGCTGTTTTTT
TRBV5-1	TRBJ2-3	-	once	CASTAAGVHHSTDTQYF	TGCGCCAGCACGGCGGCAGGGGTGCACCATAGCACAGATACGCAGTATTTT
TRBV20-1	TRBJ2-5	TRBD1	-	CSAPQFGTVGETQYF	TGCAGTGCGCCGCAATTCGGGACAGTAGGGGAGACCCAGTACTTC
TRBV2	TRBJ1-1	-	-	CASFKREAFF	TGTGCCAGCTTCAAGCGTGAAGCTTTCTTT
TRBV4-1	TRBJ1-2	-	few	CASSQRAEAPHGYTF	TGCGCCAGCAGCCAAAGGGCGGAGGCTCCCCATGGCTACACCTTC
TRBV11-3	TRBJ2-1	-	-	CASSPDRYYNEQFF	TGTGCCAGCAGCCCCGACAGATACTACAATGAGCAGTTCTTC
TRBV29-1	TRBJ2-5	-	-	CSVVGRGGGETQYF	TGCAGCGTTGTTGGCAGAGGTGGGGGGGAGACCCAGTACTTC
TRBV28	TRBJ2-5	TRBD1	-	CASSPGDSRQETQYF	TGTGCCAGCAGTCCCGGGGACAGTAGACAAGAGACCCAGTACTTC
TRBV20-1	TRBJ1-5	-	-	CSASIQGNSNQPQHF	TGCAGTGCTAGTATACAGGGAAATAGCAATCAGCCCCAGCATTTT
TRBV7-2	TRBJ1-5	-	-	CASSSGGYSNQPQHF	TGTGCCAGCAGCTCCGGCGGGTATAGCAATCAGCCCCAGCATTTT
TRBV7-9	TRBJ2-7	-	many	CASSLGDGYSF	TGTGCCAGCAGCTTAGGGGACGGCTATTCTTTC
TRBV24-1	TRBJ2-5	-	-	CATSDPPRETQYF	TGTGCCACCAGTGATCCCCCCCGGGAGACCCAGTACTTC
TRBV27	TRBJ2-7	-	few	CASSGGVGTGTSEQYF	TGTGCCAGCAGTGGTGGAGTAGGTACTGGGACTTCCGAGCAGTACTTC
TRBV12-3/TRBV12-4	TRBJ1-1	-	few	CASSFYKATALEAFF	TGTGCCAGCAGTTTCTATAAGGCGACCGCACTTGAAGCTTTCTTT
TRBV4-1	TRBJ2-1	-	-	CASSQFVGSYNEQFF	TGCGCCAGCAGCCAATTCGTGGGTTCCTACAATGAGCAGTTCTTC
TRBV4-2	TRBJ2-6	-	-	CASSQVSSTGANVLTF	TGTGCCAGCAGCCAAGTCAGCTCTACTGGGGCCAACGTCCTGACTTTC
TRBV20-1	TRBJ1-6	-	many	CSARAEFNSPLHF	TGCAGTGCTAGAGCCGAATTTAATTCACCCCTCCACTTT
TRBV9	TRBJ2-2	-	-	CASSDAGARSGELFF	TGTGCCAGCAGCGACGCCGGGGCCCGGAGCGGGGAGCTGTTTTTT